A selection of T cell receptor beta chains follows, all from one sample in a study of shared clonotypes between healthy human individuals. Libraries were prepared by immunoSEQ multiplex PCR; TCRdb keeps only in-frame clonotypes and omits some of them. In the table there are some 1,100,000 clones, approximately 78% of which are singletons. The sequenced sample was memory CD4+ T cells from PBMCs. The receptors derive from a man younger than 35 in good health. Some clones in this sample may be carry-over from other donors' samples. The CDR3 runs from the conserved cysteine through the conserved F or W. A D gene is named only where the DNA matches it firmly. The size entry is marked missing in some rows and otherwise reads once, few, many or a size class.

V gene: TRBV7-9; clone size: NA; D gene: NA; J gene: TRBJ1-2; CDR3 protein: CASSLERGPNYGYTF; CDR3 DNA: TGTGCCAGCAGCTTAGAACGGGGACCTAACTATGGCTACACCTTC
V gene: TRBV20-1; clone size: NA; D gene: NA; J gene: TRBJ1-1; CDR3 protein: CSARVGQKAFF; CDR3 DNA: TGCAGTGCTAGAGTTGGACAGAAAGCTTTCTTT
V gene: TRBV19; clone size: NA; D gene: NA; J gene: TRBJ1-5; CDR3 protein: CASSIGGNQPQHF; CDR3 DNA: TGTGCCAGTAGTATTGGAGGGAATCAGCCCCAGCATTTT
V gene: TRBV28; clone size: NA; D gene: NA; J gene: TRBJ2-2; CDR3 protein: CASSFPHSGELFF; CDR3 DNA: TGTGCCAGCAGTTTCCCACACTCCGGGGAGCTGTTTTTT
V gene: TRBV27; clone size: NA; D gene: NA; J gene: TRBJ2-1; CDR3 protein: CASSFLGSAYNEQFF; CDR3 DNA: TGTGCCAGCAGTTTCTTGGGGTCGGCCTACAATGAGCAGTTCTTC
V gene: TRBV5-8; clone size: NA; D gene: NA; J gene: TRBJ2-1; CDR3 protein: CASSLHGNEQFF; CDR3 DNA: TGTGCCAGCAGCTTGCACGGCAATGAGCAGTTCTTC
V gene: TRBV14; clone size: NA; D gene: TRBD2; J gene: TRBJ2-1; CDR3 protein: CASSHQMTSGSYNEQFF; CDR3 DNA: TGTGCCAGCAGCCATCAGATGACTAGCGGATCTTACAATGAGCAGTTCTTC
V gene: TRBV2; clone size: NA; D gene: NA; J gene: TRBJ1-1; CDR3 protein: CASRAGGASNTEAFF; CDR3 DNA: TGTGCCAGCAGGGCGGGCGGGGCCTCGAACACTGAAGCTTTCTTT
V gene: TRBV9; clone size: NA; D gene: NA; J gene: TRBJ2-7; CDR3 protein: CASSAGLFPEQYF; CDR3 DNA: TGTGCCAGCAGCGCCGGACTTTTCCCCGAGCAGTACTTC
V gene: TRBV7-2; clone size: once; D gene: TRBD2; J gene: TRBJ2-7; CDR3 protein: CASSLGGSPLEQYF; CDR3 DNA: TGTGCCAGCAGCTTAGGCGGGAGCCCTCTCGAGCAGTACTTC
V gene: TRBV29-1; clone size: NA; D gene: NA; J gene: TRBJ2-5; CDR3 protein: CSVGAGIGRGTQYF; CDR3 DNA: TGCAGCGTTGGGGCCGGGATTGGGCGAGGGACCCAGTACTTC
V gene: TRBV23-1; clone size: many; D gene: NA; J gene: TRBJ1-5; CDR3 protein: CASSQLSGGGQPQHF; CDR3 DNA: TGCGCCAGCAGTCAACTCTCGGGGGGCGGTCAGCCCCAGCATTTT
V gene: TRBV11-2; clone size: NA; D gene: TRBD2; J gene: TRBJ2-5; CDR3 protein: CASSKGGASGFQETQYF; CDR3 DNA: TGTGCCAGCAGCAAGGGTGGGGCTAGCGGGTTTCAAGAGACCCAGTACTTC
V gene: TRBV2; clone size: NA; D gene: TRBD1; J gene: TRBJ1-6; CDR3 protein: CASSGDRGNSPLHF; CDR3 DNA: TGTGCCAGCAGTGGGGACAGGGGAAATTCACCCCTCCACTTT
V gene: TRBV4-2; clone size: once; D gene: TRBD2; J gene: TRBJ2-7; CDR3 protein: CASSRREGGTSNYEQYF; CDR3 DNA: TGTGCCAGCAGCCGAAGGGAAGGGGGGACTAGCAACTACGAGCAGTACTTC
V gene: TRBV5-1; clone size: few; D gene: TRBD2; J gene: TRBJ2-3; CDR3 protein: CASFRLAGGTDTQYF; CDR3 DNA: TGCGCCAGCTTCCGACTAGCGGGGGGCACAGATACGCAGTATTTT
V gene: TRBV6-1; clone size: NA; D gene: NA; J gene: TRBJ2-1; CDR3 protein: CASSGWSDNEQFF; CDR3 DNA: TGTGCCAGCAGTGGATGGAGCGATAATGAGCAGTTCTTC
V gene: TRBV11-2; clone size: NA; D gene: TRBD1; J gene: TRBJ1-1; CDR3 protein: CASSWGQRNTEAFF; CDR3 DNA: TGTGCCAGCAGCTGGGGACAGAGGAACACTGAAGCTTTCTTT
V gene: TRBV2; clone size: NA; D gene: NA; J gene: TRBJ2-7; CDR3 protein: CASSVTGGGLYEQYF; CDR3 DNA: TGTGCCAGCAGCGTCACAGGGGGAGGGCTCTACGAGCAGTACTTC
V gene: TRBV29-1; clone size: few; D gene: TRBD1; J gene: TRBJ1-1; CDR3 protein: CSVKRFTGENTEAFF; CDR3 DNA: TGCAGCGTTAAACGATTCACAGGGGAGAACACTGAAGCTTTCTTT
V gene: TRBV5-1; clone size: NA; D gene: NA; J gene: TRBJ2-7; CDR3 protein: CASSPPQSYEQYF; CDR3 DNA: TGCGCCAGCAGCCCCCCGCAGTCCTACGAGCAGTACTTC
V gene: TRBV7-6; clone size: NA; D gene: NA; J gene: TRBJ2-3; CDR3 protein: CASSLGADTQYF; CDR3 DNA: TGTGCCAGCAGCCTAGGGGCGGATACGCAGTATTTT
V gene: TRBV7-2; clone size: many; D gene: NA; J gene: TRBJ1-5; CDR3 protein: CASRPQGVSNQPQHF; CDR3 DNA: TGTGCCAGCAGACCACAGGGAGTTAGCAATCAGCCCCAGCATTTT
V gene: TRBV11-2; clone size: NA; D gene: NA; J gene: TRBJ2-2; CDR3 protein: CASTRTLHTGELFF; CDR3 DNA: TGTGCCAGCACCCGGACACTCCACACCGGGGAGCTGTTTTTT
V gene: TRBV6-5; clone size: once; D gene: TRBD1; J gene: TRBJ1-2; CDR3 protein: CASSPRQGYGYTF; CDR3 DNA: TGTGCCAGCAGTCCACGACAGGGCTATGGCTACACCTTC
V gene: TRBV27; clone size: NA; D gene: TRBD1; J gene: TRBJ2-7; CDR3 protein: CASKGQISYEQYF; CDR3 DNA: TGTGCCAGCAAGGGACAGATCTCCTACGAGCAGTACTTC
V gene: TRBV7-8; clone size: NA; D gene: TRBD2; J gene: TRBJ2-7; CDR3 protein: CASSTGLAGAAYEQYF; CDR3 DNA: TGTGCCAGCAGCACGGGACTAGCGGGAGCTGCGTACGAGCAGTACTTC
V gene: TRBV30; clone size: NA; D gene: NA; J gene: TRBJ2-4; CDR3 protein: CAWSRGGENIQYF; CDR3 DNA: TGTGCCTGGAGTCGTGGGGGTGAAAACATTCAGTACTTC
V gene: TRBV7-2; clone size: NA; D gene: NA; J gene: TRBJ1-1; CDR3 protein: CASSDSGGSTEAFF; CDR3 DNA: TGTGCCAGCAGCGACTCTGGGGGGAGCACTGAAGCTTTCTTT
V gene: TRBV27; clone size: NA; D gene: TRBD1; J gene: TRBJ2-4; CDR3 protein: CASSFSNTGGAYIQYF; CDR3 DNA: TGTGCCAGCAGTTTCTCCAATACAGGGGGAGCGTACATTCAGTACTTC
V gene: TRBV5-1; clone size: once; D gene: TRBD1; J gene: TRBJ1-3; CDR3 protein: CASSSTGGRGNTIYF; CDR3 DNA: TGCGCCAGCAGTTCGACAGGGGGCAGGGGAAACACCATATATTTT
V gene: TRBV25-1; clone size: NA; D gene: TRBD1; J gene: TRBJ1-5; CDR3 protein: CASSDSRGNQPQHF; CDR3 DNA: TGTGCCAGCAGTGACAGCAGGGGGAATCAGCCCCAGCATTTT
V gene: TRBV28; clone size: NA; D gene: TRBD1; J gene: TRBJ1-2; CDR3 protein: CASSSQTGQGKIYGYTF; CDR3 DNA: TGTGCCAGCAGTTCCCAAACGGGACAGGGTAAAATCTATGGCTACACCTTC
V gene: TRBV7-2; clone size: NA; D gene: TRBD1; J gene: TRBJ2-2; CDR3 protein: CASSRQGASTGELFF; CDR3 DNA: TGTGCCAGCAGCCGACAGGGGGCGTCCACCGGGGAGCTGTTTTTT
V gene: TRBV23-1; clone size: NA; D gene: TRBD1; J gene: TRBJ1-5; CDR3 protein: CASWGTVPNQPQHF; CDR3 DNA: TGCGCCAGCTGGGGGACAGTGCCAAATCAGCCCCAGCATTTT
V gene: TRBV2; clone size: once; D gene: NA; J gene: TRBJ1-3; CDR3 protein: CASSDQGSGNTIYF; CDR3 DNA: TGTGCCAGCAGCGATCAGGGTTCTGGAAACACCATATATTTT
V gene: TRBV11-3; clone size: NA; D gene: NA; J gene: TRBJ2-5; CDR3 protein: CASSLGRETQYF; CDR3 DNA: TGTGCCAGCAGCTTGGGGAGAGAGACCCAGTACTTC
V gene: TRBV7-9; clone size: few; D gene: NA; J gene: TRBJ1-6; CDR3 protein: CASSLTGQPNSPLHF; CDR3 DNA: TGTGCCAGCAGCTTAACGGGGCAGCCCAATTCACCCCTCCACTTT
V gene: TRBV4-2; clone size: NA; D gene: NA; J gene: TRBJ2-5; CDR3 protein: CASSPRIGAAKETQYF; CDR3 DNA: TGTGCCAGCAGCCCGAGGATTGGGGCAGCAAAAGAGACCCAGTACTTC
V gene: TRBV19; clone size: NA; D gene: NA; J gene: TRBJ1-1; CDR3 protein: CASHITGNTEAFF; CDR3 DNA: TGTGCCAGCCACATAACAGGGAACACTGAAGCTTTCTTT
V gene: TRBV28; clone size: NA; D gene: NA; J gene: TRBJ2-2; CDR3 protein: CASSLSGFGTGELFF; CDR3 DNA: TGTGCCAGCAGTTTATCAGGGTTTGGGACCGGGGAGCTGTTTTTT
V gene: TRBV5-1; clone size: NA; D gene: NA; J gene: TRBJ2-2; CDR3 protein: CASSFNRVTGELFF; CDR3 DNA: TGCGCCAGCAGCTTTAACAGGGTCACCGGGGAGCTGTTTTTT
V gene: TRBV5-1; clone size: NA; D gene: TRBD2; J gene: TRBJ2-7; CDR3 protein: CASSLGSSGSNHEQYF; CDR3 DNA: TGCGCCAGCAGCTTGGGCTCTAGCGGGAGTAACCACGAGCAGTACTTC
V gene: TRBV4-1; clone size: NA; D gene: NA; J gene: TRBJ1-4; CDR3 protein: CASSQAGLATNEKLFF; CDR3 DNA: TGCGCCAGCAGCCAAGCCGGACTCGCAACTAATGAAAAACTGTTTTTT
V gene: TRBV5-1; clone size: NA; D gene: NA; J gene: TRBJ2-5; CDR3 protein: CASSLPGFETQYF; CDR3 DNA: TGCGCCAGCAGTCTCCCCGGGTTCGAGACCCAGTACTTC
V gene: TRBV7-8; clone size: NA; D gene: TRBD1; J gene: TRBJ1-2; CDR3 protein: CASSLGTGRDGYTF; CDR3 DNA: TGTGCCAGCAGCTTAGGGACAGGGAGGGATGGCTACACCTTC
V gene: TRBV9; clone size: NA; D gene: NA; J gene: TRBJ2-7; CDR3 protein: CASSVTVSTFEQYF; CDR3 DNA: TGTGCCAGCAGCGTGACCGTAAGTACCTTCGAGCAGTACTTC
V gene: TRBV5-1; clone size: NA; D gene: NA; J gene: TRBJ1-2; CDR3 protein: CASRVGVVLDYGYTF; CDR3 DNA: TGCGCCAGCAGGGTGGGAGTGGTACTTGACTATGGCTACACCTTC
V gene: TRBV5-1; clone size: NA; D gene: TRBD1; J gene: TRBJ1-1; CDR3 protein: CASSLAGQGGTEAFF; CDR3 DNA: TGCGCCAGCAGCTTGGCTGGTCAGGGGGGGACTGAAGCTTTCTTT
V gene: TRBV19; clone size: NA; D gene: TRBD1; J gene: TRBJ1-2; CDR3 protein: CASSYRGNYGYTF; CDR3 DNA: TGTGCCAGTAGTTACAGGGGCAACTATGGCTACACCTTC
V gene: TRBV25-1; clone size: NA; D gene: NA; J gene: TRBJ2-1; CDR3 protein: CASSNRGRSGQFF; CDR3 DNA: TGTGCCAGCAGTAACCGCGGACGTTCAGGACAGTTCTTC